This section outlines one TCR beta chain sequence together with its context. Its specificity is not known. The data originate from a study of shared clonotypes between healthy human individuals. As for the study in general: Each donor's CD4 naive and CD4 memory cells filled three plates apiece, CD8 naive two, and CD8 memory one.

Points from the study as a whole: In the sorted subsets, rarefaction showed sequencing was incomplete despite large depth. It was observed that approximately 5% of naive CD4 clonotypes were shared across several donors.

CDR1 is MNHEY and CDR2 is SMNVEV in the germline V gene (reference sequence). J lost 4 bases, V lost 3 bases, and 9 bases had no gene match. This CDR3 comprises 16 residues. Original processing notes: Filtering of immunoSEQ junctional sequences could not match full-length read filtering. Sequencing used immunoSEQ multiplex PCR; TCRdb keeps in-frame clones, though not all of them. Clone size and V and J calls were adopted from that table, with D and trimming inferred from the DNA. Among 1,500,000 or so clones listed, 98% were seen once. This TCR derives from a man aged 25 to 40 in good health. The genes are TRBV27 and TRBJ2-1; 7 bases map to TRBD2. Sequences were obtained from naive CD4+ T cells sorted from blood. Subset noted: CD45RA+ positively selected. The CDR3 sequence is CASSFLFAGAYNEQFF. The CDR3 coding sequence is TGTGCCAGCAGTTTCCTTTTTGCGGGAGCATACAATGAGCAGTTCTTC.